A selection of T cell receptor beta chains follows, all from one sample in a study of cytomegalovirus exposure and HLA in healthy donors. Produced via immunoSEQ multiplex PCR; TCRdb's table is partial and in-frame only. The table has some 190,000 clones, 65% to 85% seen once. Sequencing was performed on PBMCs. These receptors were collected from a middle-aged man in good health and CMV-seropositive. CDR3s include the opening cysteine and the closing phenylalanine or tryptophan. The D gene is left open where the match is weak. Part of the rows lack a size; the others show once, few, many or a class for expanded clones.

V: TRBV5-1
J: TRBJ2-7
D: TRBD1
size: few
DNA: TGCGCCAGCAGCTCGGACAGGGACGAGCAGTACTTC
CDR3: CASSSDRDEQYF

V: TRBV19
J: TRBJ2-6
D: TRBD1
size: -
DNA: TGTGCCAGTAGTCCAGGGACAGGGCCCTCTGGGGCCAACGTCCTGACTTTC
CDR3: CASSPGTGPSGANVLTF

V: TRBV10-2
J: TRBJ1-1
D: -
size: -
DNA: TGCGCCAGCCGGGGGGTATTGAACACTGAAGCTTTCTTT
CDR3: CASRGVLNTEAFF

V: TRBV5-1
J: TRBJ1-1
D: -
size: -
DNA: TGCGCCAGCAGCTCAAACAGCTACACTGAAGCTTTCTTT
CDR3: CASSSNSYTEAFF

V: TRBV7-2
J: TRBJ1-1
D: TRBD1
size: few
DNA: TGTGCCAGCAGCCACCTCAGGGGGACAAACACTGAAGCTTTCTTT
CDR3: CASSHLRGTNTEAFF

V: TRBV29-1
J: TRBJ1-1
D: TRBD1
size: -
DNA: TGCAGCGCACAGGGGATCACTGAAGCTTTCTTT
CDR3: CSAQGITEAFF

V: TRBV28
J: TRBJ1-5
D: -
size: -
DNA: TGTGCCTCTCACGCCGTTTCCGGTCAGCCCCAGCATTTT
CDR3: CASHAVSGQPQHF

V: TRBV7-6
J: TRBJ2-1
D: -
size: -
DNA: TGTGCCAGCAGCGTTAGCACGAGCTCCTACAATGAGCAGTTCTTC
CDR3: CASSVSTSSYNEQFF

V: TRBV27
J: TRBJ1-2
D: TRBD1
size: -
DNA: TGTGCCAGCAGTTTAGTGGACAGGGGCTATGGCTACACCTTC
CDR3: CASSLVDRGYGYTF

V: TRBV5-4
J: TRBJ2-2
D: -
size: few
DNA: TGTGCCAGCAGTCCTGGTGGGCGACAGCCGAACACCGGGGAGCTGTTTTTT
CDR3: CASSPGGRQPNTGELFF

V: TRBV5-1
J: TRBJ1-1
D: -
size: -
DNA: TGCGCCAGCAACGGACACCTTAACACTGAAGCTTTCTTT
CDR3: CASNGHLNTEAFF

V: TRBV6-5
J: TRBJ2-3
D: TRBD1
size: -
DNA: TGTGCCAGCAGTTACAGGGGGCGGGATACGCAGTATTTT
CDR3: CASSYRGRDTQYF

V: TRBV4-3
J: TRBJ1-1
D: -
size: -
DNA: TGCGCCAGCAGCCAAGATCGAGGTACGAACACTGAAGCTTTCTTT
CDR3: CASSQDRGTNTEAFF

V: TRBV30
J: TRBJ1-5
D: -
size: -
DNA: TGTGCCTGGAGTAAGGGGCTTGATCAGCCCCAGCATTTT
CDR3: CAWSKGLDQPQHF

V: TRBV19
J: TRBJ2-1
D: TRBD1
size: -
DNA: TGTGCCAGTAGTATATATGGACAGGGACCGGACCTCAATGAGCAGTTCTTC
CDR3: CASSIYGQGPDLNEQFF

V: TRBV6-1
J: TRBJ1-3
D: -
size: -
DNA: TGTGCCAGCAGTGCCCGGGACACTGGACCCGCTGGAAACACCATATATTTT
CDR3: CASSARDTGPAGNTIYF

V: TRBV4-2
J: TRBJ1-1
D: TRBD1
size: -
DNA: TGTGCCAGCAGCCCAAAGACAGGGGGTGTAACTGAAGCTTTCTTT
CDR3: CASSPKTGGVTEAFF

V: TRBV5-1
J: TRBJ2-7
D: TRBD2
size: -
DNA: TGCGCCAGCAGCCTCTCTAGCGGGAGTAGCGAGCAGTACTTC
CDR3: CASSLSSGSSEQYF

V: TRBV10-2
J: TRBJ2-7
D: -
size: -
DNA: TGCGCCAGCACAGGGTCCTACGAGCAGTACTTC
CDR3: CASTGSYEQYF

V: TRBV10-3
J: TRBJ2-7
D: TRBD2
size: -
DNA: TGTGCCATCAAAGGACTAGCGGGCAGAAACGAGCAGTACTTC
CDR3: CAIKGLAGRNEQYF

V: TRBV7-7
J: TRBJ2-1
D: -
size: -
DNA: TGTGCCAGCAGCTTAGATTTAACGAGTGAGCAGTTCTTC
CDR3: CASSLDLTSEQFF

V: TRBV11-1
J: TRBJ2-2
D: -
size: -
DNA: TGTGCCAGCAGCCTTGGCATGGGGAAGGGGGACACCGGGGAGCTGTTTTTT
CDR3: CASSLGMGKGDTGELFF

V: TRBV7-9
J: TRBJ2-7
D: -
size: once
DNA: TGTTCCAGCAGCCTCGGGGACTACGAGCAGTACTTC
CDR3: CSSSLGDYEQYF

V: TRBV5-6
J: TRBJ2-2
D: -
size: -
DNA: TGTGCCAGCAGCTTGAGCCCCCCCGGGGAGCTGTTTTTT
CDR3: CASSLSPPGELFF

V: TRBV28
J: TRBJ2-5
D: TRBD1
size: -
DNA: TGTGCCAGCAGACCAGGGACAGCACAAGAGACCCAGTACTTC
CDR3: CASRPGTAQETQYF

V: TRBV7-9
J: TRBJ2-5
D: TRBD2
size: -
DNA: TGTGCCAGCAGCCCCGGGACTAGAGAAGAGACCCAGTACTTC
CDR3: CASSPGTREETQYF

V: TRBV4-1
J: TRBJ2-1
D: TRBD1
size: -
DNA: TGCGCCAGCAGCCAAGTAAAAGGGGGCCGTAACAATGAGCAGTTCTTC
CDR3: CASSQVKGGRNNEQFF

V: TRBV7-9
J: TRBJ1-2
D: -
size: -
DNA: TGTGCCAGCAGGAGGGCGGCGGGCTACACCTTC
CDR3: CASRRAAGYTF

V: TRBV13
J: TRBJ2-1
D: TRBD2
size: -
DNA: TGTGCCAGCAGCCGGACTAGTAATCAGCAGTTCTTC
CDR3: CASSRTSNQQFF

V: TRBV27
J: TRBJ2-5
D: -
size: -
DNA: TGTGCCAGCAGTTTACCACGACAGGAGACCCAGTACTTC
CDR3: CASSLPRQETQYF

V: TRBV6-1
J: TRBJ2-7
D: TRBD1
size: -
DNA: TGTGCCAGCAGTGCGGACAGGCGAGCCTACGAGCAGTACTTC
CDR3: CASSADRRAYEQYF